This passage covers 27 T cell receptor beta chains from one sample sequenced in a study of T cell repertoires in cytomegalovirus infection. MiXCR was run by TCRdb on the reads, yielding one entry per CDR3 protein. This table holds some 500,000 distinct CDR3 sequences, 35% to 50% found once. The antigens of these receptors remain unknown. Sample: cultured PBMCs, taken from culture after CMV antigen stimulation. All receptors derive from a human donor in good health (CMV status not recorded). Some clones in this sample may be carry-over from other donors' samples.

This rearrangement joins TRBV7-2 to TRBJ2-7; D is unresolved. Germline V CDR1 and CDR2: SGHTA, FQGNSA. This CDR3 has 14 amino acids. The V and J ends lost 6 bases and 0 bases respectively, with 12 bases between them. The CDR3 loop is CASSQDWNSYEQYF. The DNA for the CDR3 is TGTGCCAGCAGTCAAGACTGGAACTCCTACGAGCAGTACTTC.

This clonotype was seen more than once but under ten times. The V and J genes are TRBV20-1 and TRBJ2-1; D unclear. This CDR3 is 14 amino acids long. V was shortened by 7 bases and J by 0 bases, with 13 bases between the two germline ends. Germline assignment: CDR1 DFQATT and CDR2 SNEGSKA (reference sequence). CDR3 bases: TGCAGTGTCAGACGGCGGTACTCCTACAATGAGCAGTTCTTC. As protein: CSVRRRYSYNEQFF.

This clonotype has only a few counts. This chain links TRBV7-6 with TRBJ2-5; a weak D match, TRBD2 (6 bases). Germline values: CDR1 SGHVS, CDR2 FNYEAQ. The CDR3 has 15 residues. The germline V and J ends were trimmed by 0 bases and 5 bases, with 13 bases remaining between them. CDR3 region: CASSLAAGRKETQYF. CDR3 coding DNA: TGTGCCAGCAGCTTAGCGGCAGGGAGGAAGGAGACCCAGTACTTC.

The genes are TRBV7-2 and TRBJ1-1, with 9 bases lining up with TRBD1. V lost 6 bases to trimming and J lost 3 bases; unmatched junction nucleotides: 5. The CDR3 has 14 amino acids. The germline CDR1 and CDR2 sequences are SGHTA and FQGNSA. The CDR3 DNA follows: TGTGCCAGCAGGGCCACAGGGGGCTACACTGAAGCTTTCTTT. This translates into CASRATGGYTEAFF.

The sample holds a few counts of this clonotype. The chain couples TRBV7-2 to TRBJ2-7; D remains ambiguous. The germline CDR1 and CDR2 sequences are SGHTA and FQGNSA. CDR3 length: 15 residues. V gave up 0 bases and J gave up 2 bases, with 11 bases separating them. The CDR3 region is CASSLAWLETYEQYF. The CDR3 DNA reads TGTGCCAGCAGCTTAGCTTGGTTGGAGACCTACGAGCAGTACTTC. The whole variable domain, remainder taken from reference TRBV7-2 and TRBJ2-7, is GAGVSQSPSNKVTEKGKDVELRCDPISGHTALYWYRQSLGQGLEFLIYFQGNSAPDKSGLPSDRFSAERTGGSVSTLTIQRTQQEDSAVYLCASSLAWLETYEQYFGPGTRLTVT.

The V and J genes are TRBV28 and TRBJ2-1; 9 positions agree with TRBD2. The V gene end was trimmed by 11 bases and the J gene end by 7 bases; junction bases not matched to a gene: 15. Germline CDR1 reads MDHEN; CDR2 reads SYDVKM. This CDR3 has 15 amino acids. The CDR3, as DNA: TGTGCCCGCCCAAGTAGCGGGGGAAGGTTGAATGAGCAGTTCTTC. Its protein is CARPSSGGRLNEQFF.

This clonotype has more than one count but fewer than ten. The chain carries TRBV7-2 and TRBJ1-5; a possible D gene is TRBD1 (5 bases). With 2 bases removed from V and 3 bases from J, the gap between germline ends came to 11 bases. Germline values: CDR1 SGHTA, CDR2 FQGNSA. The CDR3 extends over 15 amino acids. The CDR3 spells CASSLLPRDNQPQHF. The CDR3 DNA sequence: TGTGCCAGCAGCTTACTTCCCAGGGACAATCAGCCCCAGCATTTT.

The chain couples TRBV7-6 to TRBJ2-3; TRBD2 agrees at 13 bases. CDR1 is SGHVS, CDR2 FNYEAQ, per germline. V shed 3 bases, J shed 2 bases, and the junction held 5 bases outside the gene matches. The CDR3 length is 17 residues. CDR3 sequence reads: CASSFLGLAGHTDTQYF. CDR3 DNA sequence: TGTGCCAGCAGCTTTCTGGGACTAGCGGGGCACACAGATACGCAGTATTTT.

The chain recombines TRBV5-1 with TRBJ2-5, with a weak D call TRBD2 (6 bases). The germline gives CDR1 SGHRS, CDR2 YFSETQ. V was trimmed by 4 bases and J by 1 base, leaving 14 bases between them. This CDR3 spans 15 amino acids. CDR3 amino acids: CASSGIGTVQETQYF. The CDR3 DNA reads TGCGCCAGCAGCGGAATCGGGACTGTCCAAGAGACCCAGTACTTC.

V and J are TRBV5-1 and TRBJ2-1; a weak D match, TRBD2 (7 bases). Trimming cost V 0 bases and J 3 bases, with 10 bases left between them. This CDR3 region has 15 residues. Germline CDR1 reads SGHRS; CDR2 reads YFSETQ. The DNA for the CDR3 is TGCGCCAGCAGCTTGGACGGGGGGCTCTACAATGAGCAGTTCTTC. It translates to CASSLDGGLYNEQFF.

There are a few counts of this clonotype. The rearrangement joins TRBV12-3 or TRBV12-4 to TRBJ1-3; D is possibly TRBD1 (6 bases). V was cut by 6 bases and J by 0 bases, with 15 bases left in between. The CDR3 has 16 amino acids. CDR3 protein: CASRKQGSHSGNTIYF. The CDR3 region has the DNA TGTGCCAGCAGAAAACAGGGATCGCACTCTGGAAACACCATATATTTT.

The chain couples TRBV7-9 to TRBJ2-2, with D uncertain. V lost 5 bases and J 4 bases, leaving 14 bases between the germline ends. The germline gives CDR1 SEHNR, CDR2 FQNEAQ (reference sequence). The CDR3 covers 15 residues. The CDR3 sequence: CASSKLPESTGELFF. CDR3 sequence (DNA): TGTGCCAGCAGCAAACTACCAGAGAGCACCGGGGAGCTGTTTTTT.

The chain combines TRBV19 with TRBJ2-3, with a possible D match to TRBD1 (5 bases). CDR3 length equals 13 residues. Deletions cut 8 bases from V and 5 bases from J, with 14 bases between. The V gene's germline CDR1 is LNHDA and CDR2 SQIVND (reference sequence). CDR3 loop: CASRRGRLDTQYF. Written as DNA, the CDR3 is TGTGCCAGTCGAAGGGGAAGGTTAGATACGCAGTATTTT.

This clonotype has just one count. V usage is TRBV2 and J usage is TRBJ2-7; D call uncertain. Germline-derived CDR1 and CDR2 are SNHLY and FYNNEI. CDR3 length: 11 amino acids. V lost 3 bases and J lost 9, with 9 bases in between. The CDR3 here is CASSETVRQYF. CDR3 DNA: TGTGCCAGCAGTGAGACTGTTCGGCAGTACTTC. The variable domain in full, with the rest retrieved from reference TRBV2 and TRBJ2-7, is EPEVTQTPSHQVTQMGQEVILRCVPISNHLYFYWYRQILGQKVEFLVSFYNNEISEKSEIFDDQFSVERPDGSNFTLKIRSTKLEDSAMYFCASSETVRQYFGPGTRLTVT.

The chain links TRBV2 to TRBJ2-5; tentative D call: TRBD2 (6 bases). The CDR3 extends over 13 amino acids. V shed 3 bases and J shed 5 bases, with 10 bases lying between them. CDR1 is SNHLY and CDR2 is FYNNEI in the germline V gene. This CDR3 is CASSEESGETQYF. The DNA for the CDR3 is TGTGCCAGCAGTGAGGAGAGCGGGGAGACCCAGTACTTC.

V and J are TRBV11-2 and TRBJ2-2; 10 bases are a match to TRBD1. Germline V CDR1 and CDR2: SGHAT, FQNNGV. There are 18 residues in the CDR3. Trimming at V came to 2 bases and at J to 4 bases, leaving 10 bases not matched to a gene. CDR3 nucleotide sequence: TGTGCCAGCAGCTTAAGACAGGGGGCAAGAAAGGGCACCGGGGAGCTGTTTTTT. Its protein is CASSLRQGARKGTGELFF.

The gene calls are TRBV6-1 and TRBJ2-7; D is perhaps TRBD2 (6 bases). Deletions cut 10 bases from V and 3 bases from J, with 19 bases between. Germline CDR1 MNHNS, CDR2 SASEGT. This CDR3 has 14 amino acids. CDR3 bases: TGTGCCACTAGGGGCGGGGAAGGGAACTACGAGCAGTACTTC. Translated: CATRGGEGNYEQYF.

This rearrangement joins TRBV3-1 to TRBJ1-1; perhaps TRBD1 as D (6 bases). This CDR3 contains 16 residues. In germline, CDR1 is LGHDT, CDR2 YNNKEL (reference sequence). Trimming took off 0 bases at V and 8 bases at J, with 19 bases between the two ends. CDR3 coding DNA: TGTGCCAGCAGCCAAGATAACCCCCTGAGGGGGGAGGAAGCTTTCTTT. It codes for CASSQDNPLRGEEAFF.

The chain combines TRBV15 with TRBJ1-4; D possibly corresponds to TRBD1 (5 bases). Germline V gene data show CDR1 as LNHNV and CDR2 as YYDKDF (reference sequence). V lost 2 bases, J lost 6 bases, and 13 bases lay in between. The CDR3 consists of 15 residues. CDR3 protein: CATSRRGTGHEKLFF. CDR3 DNA: TGTGCCACCAGCAGACGTGGGACCGGACATGAAAAACTGTTTTTT.

The rearrangement uses TRBV6-2 or TRBV6-3 and TRBJ2-7; the D call may be TRBD1 or TRBD2 (5 bases each). CDR3 size: 12 residues. The germline V gene encodes CDR1 MNHEY and CDR2 SVGEGT. V gave up 7 bases and J gave up 2 bases, with 9 bases separating them. For the CDR3, the DNA is TGTGCCAGCACCCTGGGGGCCTACGAGCAGTACTTC. Amino acids: CASTLGAYEQYF.

CDR3 sequence reads: CASSPATGTSVYNEQFF. CDR3 coding DNA: TGTGCCAGCTCACCAGCTACCGGGACTAGCGTCTACAATGAGCAGTTCTTC. This chain connects TRBV18 to TRBJ2-1, with 10 bases lining up with TRBD2. The CDR3 is 17 residues long. The J segment lost 3 bases and the V segment lost 2 bases, leaving 7 bases of the junction unmatched. Per germline, CDR1 KGHSH and CDR2 LQKENI.

J is TRBJ2-1 and V is TRBV7-9, with 11 positions matching TRBD2. From germline, CDR1 is SEHNR and CDR2 FQNEAQ (reference sequence). This CDR3 contains 16 residues. V lost 2 bases to trimming and J lost 8 bases; unmatched junction nucleotides: 8. CDR3 in amino acids: CASSLPRLAGSHEQFF. DNA of the CDR3: TGTGCCAGCAGCTTACCACGACTAGCGGGATCCCATGAGCAGTTCTTC.

The chain carries TRBV27 and TRBJ2-2, with 9 bases identical to TRBD1. J lost 1 base, V lost 10 bases, and 7 bases had no gene match. The CDR3 extends over 15 amino acids. Germline CDR1 is MNHEY and CDR2 is SMNVEV (reference sequence). CDR3 coding DNA: TGTGCCACCCCACAGGGGGCCGGGAACACCGGGGAGCTGTTTTTT. It yields the protein CATPQGAGNTGELFF.

This clonotype occurred many times. V is TRBV7-2 and J is TRBJ1-5; the match to TRBD1 covers 7 bases. The length of the CDR3 is 15 residues. J lost 4 bases, V lost 2 bases, and 5 bases had no gene match. Germline V gene lookup returns CDR1 SGHTA and CDR2 FQGNSA. The chain's CDR3 is CASSLRRDSNQPQHF. CDR3 nucleotide sequence: TGTGCCAGCAGCTTACGTCGGGACAGTAATCAGCCCCAGCATTTT.

This clonotype has a count of ten or more. This sequence joins TRBV7-2 and TRBJ2-1; TRBD2 matches at 7 bases. Germline V gives CDR1 SGHTA, CDR2 FQGNSA. Trimming at V came to 5 bases and at J to 0 bases, leaving 7 bases not matched to a gene. The CDR3 runs 16 residues. The DNA of the CDR3 is TGTGCCAGCAGCCCCTATGGCGGGGGCTCCTACAATGAGCAGTTCTTC. It codes for CASSPYGGGSYNEQFF.

The chain uses TRBV20-1 and TRBJ2-1; 11 nucleotides line up with TRBD2. V lost 6 bases to trimming and J lost 10 bases; unmatched junction nucleotides: 14. The CDR3 consists of 15 residues. Per germline, CDR1 DFQATT and CDR2 SNEGSKA (reference sequence). The CDR3 here is CSAEAGTSGIGEQFF. For the CDR3, the DNA is TGCAGTGCGGAAGCCGGGACTAGCGGTATTGGCGAGCAGTTCTTC.

J is TRBJ2-3 and V is TRBV6-1; D ambiguous. V lost 4 bases and J 0 bases, leaving 8 bases between the germline ends. From germline, CDR1 is MNHNS and CDR2 SASEGT. CDR3 length: 14 residues. The CDR3 sequence is CASSGYRSTDTQYF. CDR3 in DNA: TGTGCCAGCAGTGGATACCGTAGCACAGATACGCAGTATTTT.